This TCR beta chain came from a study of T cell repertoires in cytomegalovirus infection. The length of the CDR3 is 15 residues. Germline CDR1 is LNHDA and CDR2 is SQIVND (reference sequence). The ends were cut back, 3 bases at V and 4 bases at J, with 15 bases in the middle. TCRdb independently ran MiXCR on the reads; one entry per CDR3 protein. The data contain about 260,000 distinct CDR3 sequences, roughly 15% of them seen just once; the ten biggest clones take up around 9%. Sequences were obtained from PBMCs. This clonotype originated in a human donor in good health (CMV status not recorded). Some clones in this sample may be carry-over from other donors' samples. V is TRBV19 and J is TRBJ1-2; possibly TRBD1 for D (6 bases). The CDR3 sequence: CASSILPGAVYGYTF. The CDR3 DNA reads TGTGCCAGTAGTATTCTGCCGGGGGCAGTCTATGGCTACACCTTC.